This T cell receptor (beta chain) was sequenced during a study of cytomegalovirus exposure and HLA in healthy donors (dated by TCRdb to about 2017). Turning to the overall study: The roughly 670 repertoires of the first cohort and the 95 to 150 validation repertoires were produced on the same platform, according to a later analysis. The study was designed to test whether signatures of past pathogen exposure could be identified by cataloging public T cell receptors. In addition to the first cohort of 650 to 750 subjects, a separate validation cohort of approximately 110 different subjects was used. High-throughput TCR immunosequencing, statistical association of individual TCRs with disease status, and machine learning were combined to predict cytomegalovirus infection status. Findings and caveats that apply to the study as a whole: The classifier was reported to diagnose cytomegalovirus status with high specificity and sensitivity in both the original and validation cohorts. In vitro tests confirmed that a few of the cytomegalovirus-associated TCR beta chains recognize cytomegalovirus antigens. A later analysis found that TCRs clustered in the first cohort also tended to co-occur in the 130 or so validation repertoires, with just under 95% of cluster scores above 0. In the study, 150 to 200 TCR beta chains were listed as associated with cytomegalovirus. A later analysis lacked HLA typing for the validation cohort, so it scored co-occurrence in that cohort across all 110 or so repertoires. It was suggested by the authors that the approach could potentially be generalized to other disease states and immunological phenotypes. Most TCR sequences were seen in very few donors, while some public TCRs were found in many individuals.

The germline V gene specifies SGHAT as CDR1 and FQNNGV as CDR2. At the junction V is shortened by 3 bases and J by 5 bases; bases outside the gene matches: 7. The CDR3 sequence holds 15 residues, the cysteine and phenylalanine included. Only the CDR3 region is kept as DNA, spanning 45 bases read in frame from base 1. As regards this clone: Its antigen target is currently unknown. Base-call qualities are not available, and no considerably larger clone is one nucleotide away.

Library preparation used the immunoSEQ multiplex PCR assay. Regarding the original processing steps: A statistical classification framework was developed to diagnose cytomegalovirus status using the catalog of TCR beta chain sequences. The table was pulled from immuneACCESS by TCRdb, which kept in-frame rearrangements only. Such tables lose some clones; where checked, under half of the loss comes from unresolved V genes, and the rest has no known cause. That table supplies the V and J calls and clone size; D and trimming were determined from the DNA. The sample profile shows 100,000 to 150,000 clones; around 94% of them were found once. The ten top clones hold 1% to 1.5% of the sample. The donors were included in the validation cohort of over a hundred subjects, a group kept apart from the roughly 670-subject first cohort.

The chain was built from TRBV11-2 and TRBJ1-1, and 9 junction bases match TRBD1. The specimen was PBMCs. This TCR was sampled from a woman aged 18-29 years in good health and CMV-seronegative. The CDR3 in this case is CASSFPGQGGTEAFF. At the DNA level, the sequence is TGTGCCAGCAGCTTTCCGGGACAGGGAGGAACTGAAGCTTTCTTT.